This T cell receptor (beta chain) is from a study of CD8 T cells in cerebrospinal fluid in Alzheimer's disease. Points from the study as a whole: In mild cognitive impairment or Alzheimer's disease, the biggest CSF clone made up more TCRs than in controls.

This clonotype is called hyperexpanded (1% or more) based on its frequency. Antigen specificity is unknown. The CDR3 has 15 residues. The germline V gene encodes CDR1 DFQATT and CDR2 SNEGSKA (reference sequence). A neurodegenerative disease comparison group consisted of Parkinson's disease patients. No participant had an acute infectious disease, and all were physically fit. Live CSF cells were sorted with a live/dead marker for droplet-based sequencing. Each CDR3 protein gets one entry in TCRdb, which reprocessed the 10x single-cell sequencing reads and gives no DNA. Its table lists over 550 distinct CDR3 sequences.

Sequencing input: cerebrospinal fluid. The sequence was collected from a human donor with Parkinson's disease. The V call is TRBV20-1, the J call TRBJ2-7; TCRdb lists TRBD2, though no DNA is available to test this call. The CDR3 sequence: CSARLLAGAVYEQYF.